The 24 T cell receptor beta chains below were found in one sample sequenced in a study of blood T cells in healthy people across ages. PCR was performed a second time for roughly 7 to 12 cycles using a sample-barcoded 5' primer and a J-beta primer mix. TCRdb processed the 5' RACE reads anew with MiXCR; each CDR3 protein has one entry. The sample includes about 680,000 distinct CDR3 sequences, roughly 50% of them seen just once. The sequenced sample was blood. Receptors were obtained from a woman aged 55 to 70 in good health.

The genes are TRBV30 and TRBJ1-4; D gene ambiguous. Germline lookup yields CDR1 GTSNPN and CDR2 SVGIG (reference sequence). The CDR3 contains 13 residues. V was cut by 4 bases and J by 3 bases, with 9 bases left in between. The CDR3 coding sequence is TGTGCCTGGACGGCTCGGGCTAATGAAAAACTGTTTTTT. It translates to CAWTARANEKLFF.

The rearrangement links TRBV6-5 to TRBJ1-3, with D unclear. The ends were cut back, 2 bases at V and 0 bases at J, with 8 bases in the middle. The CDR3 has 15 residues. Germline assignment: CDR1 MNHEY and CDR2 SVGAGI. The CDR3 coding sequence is TGTGCCAGCAGTTACACGGCCGACTCTGGAAACACCATATATTTT. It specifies CASSYTADSGNTIYF.

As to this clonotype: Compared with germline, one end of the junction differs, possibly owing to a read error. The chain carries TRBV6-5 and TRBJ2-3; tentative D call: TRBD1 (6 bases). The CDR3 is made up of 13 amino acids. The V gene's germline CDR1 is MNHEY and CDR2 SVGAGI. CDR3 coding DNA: TGTGCCAGCAGGCTGGACAGCACAGATATGCAGTATTTT. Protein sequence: CASRLDSTDMQYF.

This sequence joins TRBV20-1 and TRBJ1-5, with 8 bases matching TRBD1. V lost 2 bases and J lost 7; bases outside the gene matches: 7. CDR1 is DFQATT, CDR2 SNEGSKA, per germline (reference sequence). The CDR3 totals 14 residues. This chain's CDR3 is CSARQGQGGQPQHF. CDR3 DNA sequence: TGCAGTGCTAGACAAGGACAGGGAGGGCAGCCCCAGCATTTT.

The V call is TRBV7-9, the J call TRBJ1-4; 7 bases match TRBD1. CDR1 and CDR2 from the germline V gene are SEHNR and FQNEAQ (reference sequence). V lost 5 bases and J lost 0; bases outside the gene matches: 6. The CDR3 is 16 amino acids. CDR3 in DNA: TGTGCCAGCAGCCCTAGGGGGACAGCAACTAATGAAAAACTGTTTTTT. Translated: CASSPRGTATNEKLFF.

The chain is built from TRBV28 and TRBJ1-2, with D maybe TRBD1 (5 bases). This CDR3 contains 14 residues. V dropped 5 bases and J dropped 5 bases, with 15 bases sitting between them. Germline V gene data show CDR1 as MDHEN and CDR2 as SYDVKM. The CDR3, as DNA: TGTGCCAGCAGTACTCCCACAGGCGGGTATGGCTACACCTTC. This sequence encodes CASSTPTGGYGYTF.

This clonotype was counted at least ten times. The CDR3 nucleotides read TGTGCCAGCAGCCCTGGGATAGCGGGAGGCCAAGAGACCCAGTACTTC. This codes for CASSPGIAGGQETQYF. The chain is built from TRBV3-1 and TRBJ2-5; TRBD2 matches 10 bases. Germline V gene sequence: CDR1 LGHDT, CDR2 YNNKEL (reference sequence). The CDR3 covers 16 residues. V lost 4 bases to trimming and J lost 1 base; unmatched junction nucleotides: 6.

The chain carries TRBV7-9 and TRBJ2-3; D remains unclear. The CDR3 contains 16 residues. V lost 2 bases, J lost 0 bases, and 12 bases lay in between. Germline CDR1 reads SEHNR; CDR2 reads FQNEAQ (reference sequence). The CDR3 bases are TGTGCCAGCAGCTTATGGGGAACAGCTAGCACAGATACGCAGTATTTT. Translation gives CASSLWGTASTDTQYF.

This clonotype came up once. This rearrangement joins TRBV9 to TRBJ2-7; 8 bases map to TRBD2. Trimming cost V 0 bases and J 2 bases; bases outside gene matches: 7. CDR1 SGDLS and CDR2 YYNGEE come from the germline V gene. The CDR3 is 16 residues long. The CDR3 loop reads CASSVGGSGIPYEQYF. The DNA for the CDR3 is TGTGCCAGCAGCGTAGGTGGTAGCGGGATACCCTACGAGCAGTACTTC.

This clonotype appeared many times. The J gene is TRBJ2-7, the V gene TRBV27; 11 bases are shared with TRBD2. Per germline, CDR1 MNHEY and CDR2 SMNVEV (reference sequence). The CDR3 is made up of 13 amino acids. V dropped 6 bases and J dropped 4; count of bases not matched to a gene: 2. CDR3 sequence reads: CASSRLAGYEQYF. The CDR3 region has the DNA TGTGCCAGCAGCCGACTAGCGGGGTACGAGCAGTACTTC.

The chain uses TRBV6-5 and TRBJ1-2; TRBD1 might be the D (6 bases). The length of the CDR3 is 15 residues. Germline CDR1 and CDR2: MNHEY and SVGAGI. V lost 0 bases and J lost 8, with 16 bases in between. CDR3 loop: CASSYSQGGVEGYTF. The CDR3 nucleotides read TGTGCCAGCAGTTACTCACAGGGAGGAGTGGAAGGCTACACCTTC.

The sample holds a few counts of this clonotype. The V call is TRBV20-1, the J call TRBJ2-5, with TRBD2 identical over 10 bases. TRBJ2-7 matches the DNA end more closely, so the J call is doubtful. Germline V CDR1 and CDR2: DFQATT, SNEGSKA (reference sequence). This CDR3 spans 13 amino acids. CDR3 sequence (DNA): TGCAGTGCTACCTCGGGACTAGCGTACGAGCAGTACTTC. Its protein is CSATSGLAYEQYF.

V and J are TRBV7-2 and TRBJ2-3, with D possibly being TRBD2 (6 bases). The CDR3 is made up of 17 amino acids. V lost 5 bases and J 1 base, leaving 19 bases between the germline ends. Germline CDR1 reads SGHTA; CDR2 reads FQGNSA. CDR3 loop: CASSLRPPPGGTDTQYF. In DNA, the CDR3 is TGTGCCAGCAGCCTCCGCCCCCCTCCGGGGGGCACAGATACGCAGTATTTT.

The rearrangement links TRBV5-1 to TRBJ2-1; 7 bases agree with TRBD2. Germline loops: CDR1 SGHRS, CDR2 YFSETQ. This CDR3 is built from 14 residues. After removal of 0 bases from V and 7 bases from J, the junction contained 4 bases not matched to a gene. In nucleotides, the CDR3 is TGCGCCAGCAGCTTGGAAAATAGCGGGAATGAGCAGTTCTTC. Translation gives CASSLENSGNEQFF. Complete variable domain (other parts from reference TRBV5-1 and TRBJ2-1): KAGVTQTPRYLIKTRGQQVTLSCSPISGHRSVSWYQQTPGQGLQFLFEYFSETQRNKGNFPGRFSGRQFSNSRSEMNVSTLELGDSALYLCASSLENSGNEQFFGPGTRLTVL.

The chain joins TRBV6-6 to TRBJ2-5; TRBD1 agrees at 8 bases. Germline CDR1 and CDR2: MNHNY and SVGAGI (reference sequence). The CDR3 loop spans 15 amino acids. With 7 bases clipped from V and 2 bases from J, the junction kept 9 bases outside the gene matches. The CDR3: CASNQIGTGQETQYF. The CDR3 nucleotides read TGTGCCAGCAACCAAATAGGGACAGGACAAGAGACCCAGTACTTC.

The CDR3 loop is CASSLDGMGRDEQFF. The CDR3 nucleotides are TGTGCCAGCAGCTTAGACGGTATGGGCCGTGATGAGCAGTTCTTC. This chain links TRBV7-8 with TRBJ2-1; D gene uncertain. V lost 1 base and J lost 8, with 15 bases in between. The CDR3 is made up of 15 amino acids. From germline, CDR1 is SGHVS and CDR2 FQNEAQ.

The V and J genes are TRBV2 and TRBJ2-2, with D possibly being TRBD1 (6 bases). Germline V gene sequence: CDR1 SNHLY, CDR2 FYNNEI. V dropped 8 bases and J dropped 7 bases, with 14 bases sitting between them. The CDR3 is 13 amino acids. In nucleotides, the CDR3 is TGTGCCAGCCTCCAGGGGTACATCGGGGAGCTGTTTTTT. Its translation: CASLQGYIGELFF.

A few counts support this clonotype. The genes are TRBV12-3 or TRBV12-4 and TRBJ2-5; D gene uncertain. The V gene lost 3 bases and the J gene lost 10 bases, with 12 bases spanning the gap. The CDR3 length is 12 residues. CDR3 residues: CASSFDFSSQYF. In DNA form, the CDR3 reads TGTGCCAGCAGTTTCGACTTCTCTAGCCAGTACTTC.

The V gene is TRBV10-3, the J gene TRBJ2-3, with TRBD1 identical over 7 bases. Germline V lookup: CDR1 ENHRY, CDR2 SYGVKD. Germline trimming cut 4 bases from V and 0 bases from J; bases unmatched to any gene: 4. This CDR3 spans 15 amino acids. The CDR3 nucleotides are TGTGCCATCAGTGGGGGACAGTCTAGCACAGATACGCAGTATTTT. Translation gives CAISGGQSSTDTQYF.

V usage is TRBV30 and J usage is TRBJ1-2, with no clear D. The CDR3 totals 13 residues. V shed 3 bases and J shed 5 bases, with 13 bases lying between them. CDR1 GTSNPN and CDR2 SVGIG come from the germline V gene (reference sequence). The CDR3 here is CAWRVDSTYGYTF. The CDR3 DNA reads TGTGCCTGGAGGGTCGACTCTACGTATGGCTACACCTTC.

CDR3 nucleotide sequence: TGTGCCAGCAGTCCCGGTGGGGGACCTAGCACAGATACGCAGTATTTT. It is translated as CASSPGGGPSTDTQYF. This chain joins TRBV27 and TRBJ2-3; possibly TRBD1 or TRBD2 for D (5 bases each). Deletions cut 5 bases from V and 0 bases from J, with 15 bases between. Germline-derived CDR1 and CDR2 are MNHEY and SMNVEV (reference sequence). CDR3 length: 16 residues.

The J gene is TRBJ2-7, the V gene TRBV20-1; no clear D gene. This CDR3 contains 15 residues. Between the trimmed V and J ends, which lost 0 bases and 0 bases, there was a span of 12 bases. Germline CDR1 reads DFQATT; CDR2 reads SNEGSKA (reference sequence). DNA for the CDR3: TGCAGTGCTAGAGATCCCCGGGCATTCTCCTACGAGCAGTACTTC. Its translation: CSARDPRAFSYEQYF.

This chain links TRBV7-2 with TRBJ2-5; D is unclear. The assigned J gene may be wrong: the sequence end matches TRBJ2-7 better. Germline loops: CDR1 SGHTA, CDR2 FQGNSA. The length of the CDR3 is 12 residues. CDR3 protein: CASSLEEFEQYF. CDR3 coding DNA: TGTGCCAGCAGCTTAGAAGAATTCGAGCAGTACTTC.

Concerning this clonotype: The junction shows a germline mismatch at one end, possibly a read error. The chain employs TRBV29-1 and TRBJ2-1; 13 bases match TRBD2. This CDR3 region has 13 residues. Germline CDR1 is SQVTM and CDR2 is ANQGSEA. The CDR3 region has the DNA TGCAGCGGTGAACCCACTAGCGGGAGGGACGAGTTCTTC. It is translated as CSGEPTSGRDEFF.